This TCR beta chain was obtained from a study of CD8 T cells in Susac syndrome. Random hexamers were used to reverse transcribe an amount of roughly 0.45 to 1 ug RNA. TCRdb reprocessed the immunoSEQ multiplex PCR reads via MiXCR and lists one record per CDR3 protein. The data hold 200,000 to 300,000 distinct CDR3 sequences, with about 95% observed a single time. The junction had 7 bases not matched to a gene; V was cut back by 4 bases and J by 8 bases. The CDR3 covers 14 residues. Looked up from germline, CDR1 is KGHDR and CDR2 is SFDVKD. The TCR sequence derives from a human donor with Susac syndrome. Specimen: CD4+ T cells from PBMCs. This rearrangement joins TRBV24-1 to TRBJ2-1, with 7 positions matching TRBD1. In DNA, the CDR3 is TGTGCCACCAGTGACTCGACAGGGTCTGATGAGCAGTTCTTC. Translation gives CATSDSTGSDEQFF.